What follows describes a single T cell receptor beta chain. Method: immunoSEQ multiplex PCR; TCRdb's copy keeps in-frame clones and lacks some. The table includes 5,000 to 7,000 clones, roughly 90% detected once. J gave up 5 bases and V 1 base, and 8 bases lay outside the gene matches. CDR3 length equals 17 residues. Germline lookup yields CDR1 SQVTM and CDR2 ANQGSEA. These data belong to a study of tumor T cells in aggressive B-cell lymphoma. This receptor was identified in an adult with diffuse large B cell lymphoma. Some clones in this sample may be carry-over from other donors' samples. Sequencing was carried out using tumor tissue. The rearrangement links TRBV29-1 to TRBJ2-2; 12 bases line up with TRBD2. Written as DNA, the CDR3 is TGCAGCGTTGAAGTCGTGCTAGCGGGGGGGCTGACCGGGGAGCTGTTTTTT. Protein: CSVEVVLAGGLTGELFF.